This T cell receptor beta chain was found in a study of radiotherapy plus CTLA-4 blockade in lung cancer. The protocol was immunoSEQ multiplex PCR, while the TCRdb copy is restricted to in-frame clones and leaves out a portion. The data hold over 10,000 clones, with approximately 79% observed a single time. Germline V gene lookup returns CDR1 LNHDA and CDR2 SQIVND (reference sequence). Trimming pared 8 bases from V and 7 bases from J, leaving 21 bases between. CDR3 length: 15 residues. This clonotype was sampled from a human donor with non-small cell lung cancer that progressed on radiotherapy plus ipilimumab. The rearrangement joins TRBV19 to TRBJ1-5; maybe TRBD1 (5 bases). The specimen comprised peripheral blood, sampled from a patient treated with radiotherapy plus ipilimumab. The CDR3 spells CASETPGPGTQPQHF. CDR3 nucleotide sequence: TGTGCCAGTGAGACCCCGGGGCCAGGAACACAGCCCCAGCATTTT.